Sequencing of this T cell receptor beta chain was carried out in a study of T-cell memory formation after mild COVID-19. General study results and limits: The authors left the SARS-CoV-2 specificity of second-wave clones peaking on day 37 unconfirmed.

Notes on this clonotype: No antigen is known for it.

J gave up 2 bases and V 5 bases, and 9 bases lay outside the gene matches. Germline CDR1 is DFQATT and CDR2 is SNEGSKA (reference sequence). This CDR3 comprises 14 residues. TCRdb ran MiXCR on the 5' RACE reads and lists one entry per CDR3 protein. Here the sample spans approximately 300,000 distinct CDR3 sequences, approximately 15% being singletons. Sequenced input: PBMCs or a T cell subset sorted from them (not recorded which). This clonotype originated in a young man who had mild COVID-19 (a few samples of this study predate the infection). Cell type and time point are not known. This chain links TRBV20-1 with TRBJ2-7; 7 bases align to TRBD1. For the CDR3, the DNA is TGCAGTGCTTTAAGAAGACAGGGCACCTACGAGCAGTACTTC. This gives the protein CSALRRQGTYEQYF.